Each of the 3 T cell receptor beta chains below was sequenced from the same sample in a study of blood T cell repertoires in COVID-19. Here immunoSEQ multiplex PCR was the method, and the copy in TCRdb shows in-frame clones only, minus some. This table holds 200,000 to 250,000 clones, 85% to 90% found once. The sequencing sample was made of PBMCs or T cells enriched from blood (not recorded which). The receptors were sampled from a woman between 45 and 60 years old in a cohort exposed to, infected with or recovered from COVID-19 (not recorded which).

The chain carries TRBV5-3 and TRBJ1-4; D is possibly TRBD1 (5 bases). TRBV5-3 is placed among ORFs of uncertain function. The CDR3 has 15 residues. With 3 bases removed from V and 4 bases from J, the gap between germline ends came to 13 bases. CDR3 in amino acids: CARSCDSTNNEKLFF. In DNA form, the CDR3 reads TGTGCCAGAAGCTGTGACAGCACTAATAATGAAAAACTGTTTTTT.

The V gene is TRBV7-3, the J gene TRBJ2-7; 10 positions match TRBD1. Germline trimming cut 5 bases from V and 2 bases from J; bases unmatched to any gene: 6. Germline assignment: CDR1 SGHTA and CDR2 FQGTGA. This CDR3 is 15 amino acids long. CDR3 residues: CASSPGTGATYEQYF. The CDR3 nucleotides are TGTGCCAGCAGCCCGGGGACAGGGGCTACCTACGAGCAGTACTTC.

The genes are TRBV18 and TRBJ2-3; possibly TRBD2 for D (5 bases). This CDR3 is 13 amino acids long. The V and J ends lost 3 bases and 5 bases respectively, with 9 bases between them. From germline, CDR1 is KGHSH and CDR2 LQKENI. The CDR3 loop reads CASSPGAGDTQYF. DNA for the CDR3: TGTGCCAGCTCACCTGGCGCGGGAGATACGCAGTATTTT.